What follows are 10 T cell receptor beta chains derived from one specimen sequenced in a study of spatial heterogeneity in lung cancer. Overall study findings and caveats: Tumor mutation counts were tracked by expanded intratumoral alpha and beta TCR counts.

For these receptors, no antigen is known. TCRdb reanalysed the 5' RACE reads using MiXCR and keeps one entry per CDR3 protein. The table records 7,500 to 10,000 distinct CDR3 sequences, more than 13% of them present only once. Regarding time point: sample taken at primary tumor resection. Here the sequenced sample was lung tumor tissue, taken at surgery. Source of these receptors: a male donor with early-stage non-small cell lung cancer.

This clonotype was seen repeatedly, ten times or more. The chain couples TRBV4-2 to TRBJ2-7; TRBD1 agrees at 9 bases. This CDR3 has 15 residues. V trimming: 0 bases; J trimming: 2 bases; junction bases outside the gene matches: 2. Germline V gene lookup returns CDR1 LGHNA and CDR2 YNFKEQ. This CDR3 reads CASSQDRQGAYEQYF. The DNA of the CDR3 is TGTGCCAGCAGCCAAGATCGACAGGGGGCCTACGAGCAGTACTTC.

This clonotype is classed as medium-sized. The V call is TRBV11-2, the J call TRBJ2-7; D remains unclear. V was clipped by 5 bases and J by 5 bases, with 16 bases between them. The V gene's germline CDR1 is SGHAT and CDR2 FQNNGV. The CDR3 contains 14 residues. In DNA, the CDR3 is TGTGCCAGCAGCCTGGACGGTGTATTGGACGAGCAGTACTTC. This encodes CASSLDGVLDEQYF.

A few counts support this clonotype. The chain uses TRBV12-3 or TRBV12-4 and TRBJ2-3; D remains unclear. The CDR3 covers 14 residues. Deletions cut 2 bases from V and 2 bases from J, with 8 bases between. The CDR3 here is CASSLMTSTDTQYF. The CDR3 coding sequence is TGTGCCAGCAGTTTAATGACTTCCACAGATACGCAGTATTTT.

J is TRBJ2-1 and V is TRBV5-1; 10 nucleotides match TRBD2. Germline trimming cut 3 bases from V and 4 bases from J; bases unmatched to any gene: 10. Germline V gene lookup returns CDR1 SGHRS and CDR2 YFSETQ. The length of the CDR3 is 17 residues. The CDR3 spells CASSSPPGLAHYNEQFF. CDR3 DNA: TGCGCCAGCAGCTCACCCCCGGGACTAGCGCATTACAATGAGCAGTTCTTC.

This clonotype was counted at least ten times. The V and J genes are TRBV29-1 and TRBJ2-5, with 8 positions matching TRBD1. Germline-derived CDR1 and CDR2 are SQVTM and ANQGSEA. V lost 4 bases to trimming and J lost 1 base; unmatched junction nucleotides: 5. This CDR3 comprises 14 residues. The CDR3: CSVGPGTGQETQYF. In DNA form, the CDR3 reads TGCAGCGTTGGGCCTGGGACAGGCCAAGAGACCCAGTACTTC.

This clonotype has at least ten counts. The V and J genes are TRBV5-1 and TRBJ1-3; D remains unclear. This CDR3 has 15 residues. CDR1 is SGHRS, CDR2 YFSETQ, per germline. V was shortened by 0 bases and J by 0 bases, with 7 bases between the two germline ends. CDR3 region: CASSLEGSSGNTIYF. CDR3 nucleotide sequence: TGCGCCAGCAGCTTGGAAGGCAGCTCTGGAAACACCATATATTTT.

The chain employs TRBV3-1 and TRBJ2-1, with unresolved D. CDR1 LGHDT and CDR2 YNNKEL come from the germline V gene (reference sequence). V lost 0 bases and J 9 bases, leaving 3 bases between the germline ends. This CDR3 comprises 11 residues. The CDR3 region has the DNA TGTGCCAGCAGCCAAGACGGTGAGCAGTTCTTC. Protein sequence: CASSQDGEQFF.

The J gene is TRBJ2-7, the V gene TRBV2; 7 positions match TRBD2. The V gene end was trimmed by 1 base and the J gene end by 3 bases; junction bases not matched to a gene: 9. CDR1 and CDR2 from the germline V gene are SNHLY and FYNNEI. This CDR3 spans 16 amino acids. The CDR3 region has the DNA TGTGCCAGCAGTGAAGTGCTCCCTGGCGGGAGCTACGAGCAGTACTTC. Amino acids: CASSEVLPGGSYEQYF.

This clonotype was recorded many times. The J gene is TRBJ2-1, the V gene TRBV20-1, with 7 bases fitting TRBD2. The CDR3 length is 18 residues. In germline, CDR1 is DFQATT, CDR2 SNEGSKA (reference sequence). The V segment lost 5 bases and the J segment 2 bases; nucleotides outside the gene matches: 18. CDR3 DNA: TGCAGTGCTCCGATGCCTTATTCTGGCGGGAGCGCCTACAATGAGCAGTTCTTC. Its protein product is CSAPMPYSGGSAYNEQFF.

V gene TRBV18 combines with J gene TRBJ2-5, with D possibly being TRBD1 (6 bases). The germline V gene has CDR1 KGHSH and CDR2 LQKENI. The length of the CDR3 is 14 residues. With 6 bases removed from V and 2 bases from J, the gap between germline ends came to 13 bases. The CDR3 sequence: CASSLATGQETQYF. DNA for the CDR3: TGTGCCAGCTCCCTTGCGACAGGACAAGAGACCCAGTACTTC.